These T cell receptor beta chains were read from a single sample in a study of CD8 T cells in ankylosing spondylitis. One entry per CDR3 protein, called by TCRdb with MiXCR from the 5' RACE reads. The data hold around 280,000 distinct CDR3 sequences, with 20% observed a single time. Material: blood, either unsorted or a sorted T cell fraction (not recorded which). The receptors stem from a male donor with ankylosing spondylitis or in good health (not recorded which). Both conserved end residues are part of each CDR3. D genes are given only for firm matches. Rows may omit the clone size; those that give it use once, few, many or a size class.

.	TRBV3-1	.	TRBJ2-2	TGTGCCAGCAGCTATACGGGCGGGGAGCTGTTTTTT	CASSYTGGELFF
.	TRBV10-3	.	TRBJ1-5	TGTGCCATCAGCTCCGGGGATCGAGAGCCCCAGCATTTT	CAISSGDREPQHF
.	TRBV30	TRBD1	TRBJ2-3	TGTGCCTCAAAAGACAGGGCAAAGAGCACAGATACGCAGTATTTT	CASKDRAKSTDTQYF
.	TRBV12-3/TRBV12-4	TRBD1	TRBJ1-2	TGTGCCAGCAGTTCACTGGACAGGGCGGATGGCTACACCTTC	CASSSLDRADGYTF
.	TRBV7-3	TRBD2	TRBJ2-1	TGTGCCAGCAGCACTACTAGCGGGAGCTACAATGAGCAGTTCTTC	CASSTTSGSYNEQFF
few	TRBV5-5	.	TRBJ1-2	TGTGCCAGCAGCTTGTCTCCGGGAAACGGTGGCTACACCTTC	CASSLSPGNGGYTF
few	TRBV12-3/TRBV12-4	TRBD2	TRBJ2-3	TGTGCCAGCAGTCCCGGGACTAGCGGGAGCGATACGCAGTATTTT	CASSPGTSGSDTQYF
many	TRBV5-1	.	TRBJ1-1	TGCGCCAGCAGCTTCACCGGGAGAGCTTTCTTT	CASSFTGRAFF
.	TRBV5-1	TRBD1	TRBJ2-1	TGCGCCAGCAGCTTAACAGGGGCGTACGATGAGCAGTTCTTC	CASSLTGAYDEQFF
.	TRBV3-1	.	TRBJ2-1	TGTGCCAGCAGCCAAGGACGGGACTCCCCGTATGAGCAGTTCTTC	CASSQGRDSPYEQFF
few	TRBV9	TRBD1	TRBJ2-1	TGTGCCAGCAGCCCACAGGGGGTCTACAATGAGCAGTTCTTC	CASSPQGVYNEQFF
.	TRBV12-3/TRBV12-4	.	TRBJ1-3	TGTGCCAGCAGTTTCCCGGGTCGGATGGGAAACACCATATATTTT	CASSFPGRMGNTIYF
.	TRBV24-1	TRBD1	TRBJ1-1	TGTGCCACCAGTGACTCGACACGGACAGGGACCACTGAAGCTTTCTTT	CATSDSTRTGTTEAFF
.	TRBV6-1	.	TRBJ2-2	TGTGCCAGCAGTGACGGGGGGCAAACCGGGGAGCTGTTTTTT	CASSDGGQTGELFF
few	TRBV12-3/TRBV12-4	TRBD1	TRBJ2-3	TGTGCCAGCAGTTTCCGGACAGGGTCAGATACGCAGTATTTT	CASSFRTGSDTQYF
.	TRBV4-1	TRBD2	TRBJ2-3	TGCGCCAGCAGCCAGCCCGGACTAGCGGGAGTCGAAGATACGCAGTATTTT	CASSQPGLAGVEDTQYF
.	TRBV7-2	TRBD1	TRBJ1-1	TGTGCCAGCAGCTTGGGACAGGGGGCGAAAGCTTTCTTT	CASSLGQGAKAFF
.	TRBV12-3/TRBV12-4	.	TRBJ2-2	TGTGCCAGCAGTTTAGGGACACAAACCGGGGAGCTGTTTTTT	CASSLGTQTGELFF